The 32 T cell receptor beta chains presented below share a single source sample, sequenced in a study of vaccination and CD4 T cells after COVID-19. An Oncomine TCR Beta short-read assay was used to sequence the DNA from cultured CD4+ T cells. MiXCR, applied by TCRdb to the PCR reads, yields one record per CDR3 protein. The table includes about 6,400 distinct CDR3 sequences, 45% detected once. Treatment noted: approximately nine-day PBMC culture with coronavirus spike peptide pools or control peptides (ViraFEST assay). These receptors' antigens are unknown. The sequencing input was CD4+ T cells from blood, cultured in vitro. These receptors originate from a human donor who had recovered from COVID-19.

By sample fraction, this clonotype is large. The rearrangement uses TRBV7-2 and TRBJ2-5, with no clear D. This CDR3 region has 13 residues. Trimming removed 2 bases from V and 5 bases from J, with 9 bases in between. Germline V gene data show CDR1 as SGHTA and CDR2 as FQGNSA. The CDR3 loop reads CASSLSLGETQYF. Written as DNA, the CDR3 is TGTGCCAGCAGCTTATCCCTGGGGGAGACCCAGTACTTC.

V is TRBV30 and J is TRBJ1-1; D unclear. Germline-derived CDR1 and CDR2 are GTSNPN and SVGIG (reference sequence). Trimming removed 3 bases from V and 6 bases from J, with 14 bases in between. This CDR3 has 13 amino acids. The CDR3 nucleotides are TGTGCCTGGAGAATTCCTCTTCCCGCTGAAGCTTTCTTT. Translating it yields CAWRIPLPAEAFF.

The CDR3 loop reads CSVGPGLGRKETQYF. DNA for the CDR3: TGCAGCGTTGGGCCAGGACTAGGACGAAAAGAGACCCAGTACTTC. This chain connects TRBV20-1 to TRBJ2-5; 7 positions agree with TRBD2. Germline CDR1 DFQATT, CDR2 SNEGSKA (reference sequence). The CDR3 runs 15 residues.

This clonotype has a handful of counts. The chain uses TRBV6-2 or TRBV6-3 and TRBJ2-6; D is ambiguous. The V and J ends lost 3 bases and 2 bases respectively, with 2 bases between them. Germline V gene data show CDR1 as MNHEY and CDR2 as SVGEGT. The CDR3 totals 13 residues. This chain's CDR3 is CASSYAGANVLTF. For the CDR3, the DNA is TGTGCCAGCAGTTATGCTGGGGCCAACGTCCTGACTTTC.

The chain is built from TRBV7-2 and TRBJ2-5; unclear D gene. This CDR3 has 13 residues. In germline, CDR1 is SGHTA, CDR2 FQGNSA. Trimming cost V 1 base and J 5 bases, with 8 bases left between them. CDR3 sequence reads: CASSLGPGETQYF. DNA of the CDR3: TGTGCCAGCAGCTTAGGGCCCGGGGAGACCCAGTACTTC.

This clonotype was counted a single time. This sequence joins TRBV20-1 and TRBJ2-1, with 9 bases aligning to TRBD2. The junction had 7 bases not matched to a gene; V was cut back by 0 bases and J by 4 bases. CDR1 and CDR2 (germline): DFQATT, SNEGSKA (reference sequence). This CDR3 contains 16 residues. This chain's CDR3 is CSARDFSTSGYNEQFF. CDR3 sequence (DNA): TGCAGTGCTAGAGATTTTAGTACTAGCGGGTACAATGAGCAGTTCTTC.

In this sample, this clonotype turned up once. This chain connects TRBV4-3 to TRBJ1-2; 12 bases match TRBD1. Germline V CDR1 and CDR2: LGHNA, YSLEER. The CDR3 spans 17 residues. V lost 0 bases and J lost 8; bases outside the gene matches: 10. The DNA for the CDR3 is TGCGCCAGCAGCCAAGATGTGACCCGGGACAGGGGGCTCGGCTACACCTTC. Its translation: CASSQDVTRDRGLGYTF.

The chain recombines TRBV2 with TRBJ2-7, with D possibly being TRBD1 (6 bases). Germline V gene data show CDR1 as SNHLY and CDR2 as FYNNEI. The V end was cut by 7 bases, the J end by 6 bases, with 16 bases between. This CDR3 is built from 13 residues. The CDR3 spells CASKRTGPGEQYF. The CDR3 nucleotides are TGTGCCAGCAAACGTACAGGGCCAGGCGAGCAGTACTTC.

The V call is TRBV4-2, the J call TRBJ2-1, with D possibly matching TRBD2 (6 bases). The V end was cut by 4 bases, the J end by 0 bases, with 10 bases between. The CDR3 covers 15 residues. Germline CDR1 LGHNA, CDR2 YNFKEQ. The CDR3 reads CASSPDGSSYNEQFF. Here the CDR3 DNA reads TGTGCCAGCAGCCCGGACGGGAGCTCCTACAATGAGCAGTTCTTC.

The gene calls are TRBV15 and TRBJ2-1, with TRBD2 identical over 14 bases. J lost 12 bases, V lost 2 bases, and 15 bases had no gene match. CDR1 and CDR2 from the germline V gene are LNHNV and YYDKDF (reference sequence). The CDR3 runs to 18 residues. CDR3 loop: CATSRPVLGLAGVPMQFF. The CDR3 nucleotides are TGTGCCACCAGCAGACCCGTCTTGGGACTAGCGGGGGTTCCTATGCAGTTCTTC. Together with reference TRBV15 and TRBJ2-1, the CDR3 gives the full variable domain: DAMVIQNPRYQVTQFGKPVTLSCSQTLNHNVMYWYQQKSSQAPKLLFHYYDKDFNNEADTPDNFQSRRPNTSFCFLDIRSPGLGDTAMYLCATSRPVLGLAGVPMQFFGPGTRLTVL.

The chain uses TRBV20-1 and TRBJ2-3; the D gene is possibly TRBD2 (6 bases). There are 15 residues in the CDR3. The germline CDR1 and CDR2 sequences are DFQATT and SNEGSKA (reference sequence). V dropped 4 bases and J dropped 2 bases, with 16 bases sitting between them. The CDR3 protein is CSAIEGGYLTDTQYF. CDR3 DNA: TGCAGTGCTATAGAGGGAGGCTACCTCACAGATACGCAGTATTTT.

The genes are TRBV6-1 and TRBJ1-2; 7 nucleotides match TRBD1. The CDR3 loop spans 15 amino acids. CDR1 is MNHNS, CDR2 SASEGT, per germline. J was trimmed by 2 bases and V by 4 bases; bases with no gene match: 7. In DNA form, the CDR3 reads TGTGCCAGCAGTGCGTACAGGGGAGCAAACTATGGCTACACCTTC. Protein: CASSAYRGANYGYTF.

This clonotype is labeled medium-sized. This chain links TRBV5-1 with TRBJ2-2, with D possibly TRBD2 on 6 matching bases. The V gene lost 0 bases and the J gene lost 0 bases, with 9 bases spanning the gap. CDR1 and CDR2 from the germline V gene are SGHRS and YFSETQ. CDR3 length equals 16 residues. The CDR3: CASSLGASANTGELFF. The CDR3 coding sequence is TGCGCCAGCAGCTTGGGGGCTAGCGCGAACACCGGGGAGCTGTTTTTT.

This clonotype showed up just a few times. The CDR3 sequence: CASRATGDGREAFF. CDR3 DNA sequence: TGTGCCAGCAGGGCCACAGGGGATGGCCGCGAAGCTTTCTTT. The J gene is TRBJ1-1, the V gene TRBV2; 7 bases are shared with TRBD1. After removal of 6 bases from V and 8 bases from J, the junction contained 12 bases not matched to a gene. The CDR3 sequence is 14 residues long. Germline V lookup: CDR1 SNHLY, CDR2 FYNNEI.

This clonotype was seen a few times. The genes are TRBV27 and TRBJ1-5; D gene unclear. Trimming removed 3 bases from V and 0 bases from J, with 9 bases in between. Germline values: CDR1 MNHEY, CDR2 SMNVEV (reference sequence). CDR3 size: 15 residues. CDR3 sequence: CASSLGSYSNQPQHF. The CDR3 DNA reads TGTGCCAGCAGTTTGGGGTCCTATAGCAATCAGCCCCAGCATTTT.

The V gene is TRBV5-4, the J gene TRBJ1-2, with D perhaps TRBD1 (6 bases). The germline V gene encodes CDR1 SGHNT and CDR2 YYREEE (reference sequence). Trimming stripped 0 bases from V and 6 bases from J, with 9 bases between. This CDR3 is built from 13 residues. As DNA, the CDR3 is TGTGCCAGCAGCTTGGTCCAGGGGAATGGCTACACCTTC. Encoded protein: CASSLVQGNGYTF.

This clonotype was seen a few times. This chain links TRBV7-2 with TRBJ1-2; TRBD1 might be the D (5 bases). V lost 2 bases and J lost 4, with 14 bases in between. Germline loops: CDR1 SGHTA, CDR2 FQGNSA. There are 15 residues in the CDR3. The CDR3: CASSLNRRGIYGYTF. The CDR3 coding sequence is TGTGCCAGCAGCTTAAACCGACGGGGGATCTATGGCTACACCTTC. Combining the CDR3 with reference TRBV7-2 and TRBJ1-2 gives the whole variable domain GAGVSQSPSNKVTEKGKDVELRCDPISGHTALYWYRQSLGQGLEFLIYFQGNSAPDKSGLPSDRFSAERTGGSVSTLTIQRTQQEDSAVYLCASSLNRRGIYGYTFGSGTRLTVV.

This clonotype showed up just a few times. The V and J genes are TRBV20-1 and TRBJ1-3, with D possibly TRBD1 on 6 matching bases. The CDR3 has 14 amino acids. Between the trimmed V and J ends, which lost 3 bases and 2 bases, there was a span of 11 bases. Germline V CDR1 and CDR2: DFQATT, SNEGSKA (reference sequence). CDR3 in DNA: TGCAGTGCTAGCGCCGAGGGGGCTGGAAACACCATATATTTT. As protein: CSASAEGAGNTIYF.

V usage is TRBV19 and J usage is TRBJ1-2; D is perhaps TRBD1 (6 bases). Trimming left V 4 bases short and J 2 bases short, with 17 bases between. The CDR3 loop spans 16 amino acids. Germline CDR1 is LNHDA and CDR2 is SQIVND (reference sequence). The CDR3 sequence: CASSKAQGRENYGYTF. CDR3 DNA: TGTGCCAGTAGTAAAGCACAGGGTAGGGAAAACTATGGCTACACCTTC.

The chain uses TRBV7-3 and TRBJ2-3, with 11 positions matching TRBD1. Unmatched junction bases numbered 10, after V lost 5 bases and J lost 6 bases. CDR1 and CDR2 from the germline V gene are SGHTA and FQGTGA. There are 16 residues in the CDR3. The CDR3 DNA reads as TGTGCCAGCAGCCTGGGGGACAGGGGGGGTCTCGATACGCAGTATTTT. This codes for CASSLGDRGGLDTQYF. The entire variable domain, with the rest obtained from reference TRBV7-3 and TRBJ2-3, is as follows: GAGVSQTPSNKVTEKGKYVELRCDPISGHTALYWYRQSLGQGPEFLIYFQGTGAADDSGLPNDRFFAVRPEGSVSTLKIQRTERGDSAVYLCASSLGDRGGLDTQYFGPGTRLTVL.

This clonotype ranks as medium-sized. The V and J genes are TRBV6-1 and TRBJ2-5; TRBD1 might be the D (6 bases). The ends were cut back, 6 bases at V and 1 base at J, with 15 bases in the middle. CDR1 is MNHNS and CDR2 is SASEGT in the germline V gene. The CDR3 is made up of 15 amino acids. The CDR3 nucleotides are TGTGCCAGCAGCCTCCTGCAAGGGGGCCAAGAGACCCAGTACTTC. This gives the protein CASSLLQGGQETQYF.

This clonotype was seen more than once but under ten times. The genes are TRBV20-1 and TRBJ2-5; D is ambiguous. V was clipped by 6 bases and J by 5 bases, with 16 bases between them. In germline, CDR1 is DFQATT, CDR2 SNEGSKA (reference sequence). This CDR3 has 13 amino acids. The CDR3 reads CSAPGPWLETQYF. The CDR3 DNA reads TGCAGTGCCCCTGGACCCTGGTTGGAGACCCAGTACTTC.

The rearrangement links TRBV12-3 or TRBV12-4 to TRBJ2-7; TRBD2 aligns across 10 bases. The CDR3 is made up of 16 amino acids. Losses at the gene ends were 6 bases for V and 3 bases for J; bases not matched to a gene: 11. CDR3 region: CASSRETTSGNYEQYF. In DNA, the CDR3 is TGTGCCAGCAGCAGAGAAACAACTAGCGGGAACTACGAGCAGTACTTC.

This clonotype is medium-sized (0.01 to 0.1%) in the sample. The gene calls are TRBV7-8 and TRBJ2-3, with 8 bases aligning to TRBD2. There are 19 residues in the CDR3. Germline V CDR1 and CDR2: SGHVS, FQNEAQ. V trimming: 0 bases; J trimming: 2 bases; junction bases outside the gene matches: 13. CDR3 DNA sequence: TGTGCCAGCAGCTTAGCCCGCTTCGGGACTAGAAAATTCACAGATACGCAGTATTTT. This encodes CASSLARFGTRKFTDTQYF. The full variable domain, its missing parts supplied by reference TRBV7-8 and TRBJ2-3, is GAGVSQSPRYKVAKRGQDVALRCDPISGHVSLFWYQQALGQGPEFLTYFQNEAQLDKSGLPSDRFFAERPEGSVSTLKIQRTQQEDSAVYLCASSLARFGTRKFTDTQYFGPGTRLTVL.

The CDR3 nucleotides read TGTGCCAGCAGTGAGTATAGGTTCTACGAGCAGTACTTC. The encoded protein is CASSEYRFYEQYF. This chain joins TRBV2 and TRBJ2-7; D gene ambiguous. Germline V CDR1 and CDR2: SNHLY, FYNNEI. The CDR3 is 13 residues long. The V end lost 3 bases, the J end lost 3 bases, and 9 bases lay between the germline ends.

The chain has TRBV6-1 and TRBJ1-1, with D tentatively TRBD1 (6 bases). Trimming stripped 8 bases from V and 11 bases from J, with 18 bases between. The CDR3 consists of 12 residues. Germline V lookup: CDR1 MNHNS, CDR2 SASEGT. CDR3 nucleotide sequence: TGTGCCAGCCAGGGGCCGTCGCAACAGGCTTTCTTT. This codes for CASQGPSQQAFF.

Here the CDR3 reads CASSSSWGDQPQHF. CDR3 DNA sequence: TGTGCCAGCAGTTCTAGTTGGGGCGATCAGCCCCAGCATTTT. V and J are TRBV27 and TRBJ1-5; the D gene is possibly TRBD1 (5 bases). The germline V and J ends were trimmed by 4 bases and 5 bases, with 12 bases remaining between them. Germline V gene lookup returns CDR1 MNHEY and CDR2 SMNVEV (reference sequence). CDR3 length equals 14 residues.

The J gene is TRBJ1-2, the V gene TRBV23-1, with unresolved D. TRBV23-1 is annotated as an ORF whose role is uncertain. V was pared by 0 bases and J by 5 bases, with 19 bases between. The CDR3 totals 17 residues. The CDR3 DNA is TGCGCCAGCAGTCAATCTATTATCCGAATCCACCAGTATGGCTACACCTTC. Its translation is CASSQSIIRIHQYGYTF.

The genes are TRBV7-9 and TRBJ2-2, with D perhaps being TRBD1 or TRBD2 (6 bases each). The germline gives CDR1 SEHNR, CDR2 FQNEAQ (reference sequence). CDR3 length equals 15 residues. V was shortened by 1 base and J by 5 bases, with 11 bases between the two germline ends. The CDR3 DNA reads TGTGCCAGCAGCTTAGTTGGGGGGCGGACCGGGGAGCTGTTTTTT. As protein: CASSLVGGRTGELFF.

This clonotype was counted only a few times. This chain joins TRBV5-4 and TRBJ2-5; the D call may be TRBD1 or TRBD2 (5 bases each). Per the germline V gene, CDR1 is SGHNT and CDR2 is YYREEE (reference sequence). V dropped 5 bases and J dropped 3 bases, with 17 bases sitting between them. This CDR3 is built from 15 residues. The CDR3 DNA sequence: TGTGCCAGCAGTCGTGACGTTCGGGGCGAAGAGACCCAGTACTTC. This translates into CASSRDVRGEETQYF.

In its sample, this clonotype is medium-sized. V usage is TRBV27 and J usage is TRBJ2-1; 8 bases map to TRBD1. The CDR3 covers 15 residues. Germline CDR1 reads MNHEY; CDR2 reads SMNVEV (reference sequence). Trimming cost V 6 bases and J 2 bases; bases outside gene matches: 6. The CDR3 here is CASRDRAGAYNEQFF. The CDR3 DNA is TGTGCCAGCAGGGACAGGGCCGGTGCCTACAATGAGCAGTTCTTC.

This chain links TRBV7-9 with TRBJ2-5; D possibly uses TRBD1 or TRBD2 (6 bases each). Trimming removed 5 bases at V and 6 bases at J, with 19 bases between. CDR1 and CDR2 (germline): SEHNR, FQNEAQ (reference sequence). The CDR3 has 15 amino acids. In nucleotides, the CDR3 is TGTGCCAGCAGCCGAGGGGGTGGCGGGGAACAGACCCAGTACTTC. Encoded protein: CASSRGGGGEQTQYF.